This entry concerns a single TCR beta chain. This sample is drawn from a study of OX40 agonist ivuxolimab in advanced cancers. About the research overall: The patients received agonistic anti-OX40 (CD134) antibody ivuxolimab.

CDR3 length equals 12 residues. CDR1 SEHNR and CDR2 FQNEAQ come from the germline V gene (reference sequence). V dropped 3 bases and J dropped 6 bases, with 8 bases sitting between them. TCRdb's copy holds only in-frame clones and misses some; the assay was immunoSEQ multiplex PCR. The sample lists 20,000 or so clones; 80% to 90% were seen once. The starting material was CD4+ or CD8+ T cells sorted from blood, obtained in a trial of the OX40 agonist ivuxolimab. The genes are TRBV7-9 and TRBJ1-2; D ambiguous. The TCR was taken from an adult with an advanced solid tumor such as melanoma, head and neck, liver or kidney cancer. CDR3 DNA: TGTGCCAGCAGCTTTGACCATAATGGCTACACCTTC. Amino acid sequence: CASSFDHNGYTF.